This entry is about one TCR beta chain. What it binds is unknown. Both iRepertoire HTBI primers and Arm-PCR of CDR3 regions were used to build the TCR beta libraries. TCRdb re-analysed the multiplex PCR reads in MiXCR, keeping a single row per CDR3 protein. Among 350,000 to 450,000 distinct CDR3 sequences listed, around 16% were seen once. This sample is part of a study of regulatory T cells in long-lasting Graves disease. Notes on the study in general: Study was limited to peripheral blood, excluding thyroid tissue. In persistent patients, shared public clonotypes (approximately 3,000) outnumbered those in new patients (about 1,000). Patients with persistent disease showed a bias toward TRBV28, TRBJ1-2 and TRBJ2-5.

The CDR3 has 14 residues. The V gene end was trimmed by 4 bases and the J gene end by 4 bases; junction bases not matched to a gene: 0. In germline, CDR1 is SGHVS, CDR2 FQNEAQ. Time point specified: newly diagnosed GD, antithyroid drugs for less than 3 months. The TCR library was made from RNA that had been extracted from PBMCs in TRIzol. A further study also used this sample, focusing on T cells in Graves' hyperthyroidism and ophthalmopathy. That work adds: Appearing also in blood were most of the thyroid clonotypes expanded above 0.001.

The material was peripheral blood mononuclear cells (PBMCs), obtained at new diagnosis, from a patient treated with antithyroid drugs. The chain joins TRBV7-8 to TRBJ2-7, with TRBD2 identical over 14 bases. This TCR came from a woman aged 40 to 50 with Graves disease. The DNA for the CDR3 is TGTGCCAGCAGCTGGACTAGCGGGAGGTACGAGCAGTACTTC. It encodes CASSWTSGRYEQYF.